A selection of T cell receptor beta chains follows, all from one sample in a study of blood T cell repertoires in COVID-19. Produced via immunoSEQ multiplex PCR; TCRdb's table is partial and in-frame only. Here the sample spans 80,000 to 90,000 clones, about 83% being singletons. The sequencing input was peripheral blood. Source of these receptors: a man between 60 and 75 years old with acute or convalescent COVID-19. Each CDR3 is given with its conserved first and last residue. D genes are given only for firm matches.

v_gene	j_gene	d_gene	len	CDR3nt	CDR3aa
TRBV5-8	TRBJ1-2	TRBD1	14	TGTGCCAGCAGCGTCCGGGACAGGGGGTCTGGCTACACCTTC	CASSVRDRGSGYTF
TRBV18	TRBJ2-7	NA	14	TGTGCCAGCTCACCTCCCGGACAGCGCCCCGAGCAGTACTTC	CASSPPGQRPEQYF
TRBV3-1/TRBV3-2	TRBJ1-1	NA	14	TGTGCCAGCAGCCAAGGGAACGGGGTCACTGAAGCTTTCTTT	CASSQGNGVTEAFF
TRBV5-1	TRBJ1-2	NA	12	TGCGCCAGCAGCTTGCAAGGGGATGGCTACACCTTC	CASSLQGDGYTF
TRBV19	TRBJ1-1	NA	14	TGTGCCAGTAGTGGGGCAGGGTTGGCGACTGAAGCTTTCTTT	CASSGAGLATEAFF
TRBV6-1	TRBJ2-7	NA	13	TGTGCCAGCAGTCAAGCCCTGGGGGGCGAGCAGTACTTC	CASSQALGGEQYF
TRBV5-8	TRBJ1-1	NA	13	TGTGCCAGCAGCTTGCAGGGGAACACTGAAGCTTTCTTT	CASSLQGNTEAFF
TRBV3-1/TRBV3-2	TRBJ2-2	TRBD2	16	TGTGCCAGCAGCCAAGCTAATAGCGGGGCGGCCGGGGAGCTGTTTTTT	CASSQANSGAAGELFF
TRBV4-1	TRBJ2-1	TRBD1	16	TGCGCCAGCAGCCAACCGCCGGGACAGGGGTACAATGAGCAGTTCTTC	CASSQPPGQGYNEQFF
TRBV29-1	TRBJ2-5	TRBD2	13	TGCAGCGCCCGTAGCGGGGGGGCTGAGACCCAGTACTTC	CSARSGGAETQYF
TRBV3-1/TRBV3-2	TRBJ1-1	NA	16	TGTGCCAGCAGCCCCTTGATTAGGGAGTTGTCTGCTGAAGCTTTCTTT	CASSPLIRELSAEAFF
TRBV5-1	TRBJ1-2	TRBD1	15	TGCGCCAGCAGCTTGTCAAGGCAGACAGGGACTGGCTACACCTTC	CASSLSRQTGTGYTF
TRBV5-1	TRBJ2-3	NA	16	TGCGCCAGCAGCTCCCCCGACCAGGGCCCCGGAGATACGCAGTATTTT	CASSSPDQGPGDTQYF
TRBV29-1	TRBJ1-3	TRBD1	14	TGCAGCGTCAAAGACAGGGACCCTGGAAACACCATATATTTT	CSVKDRDPGNTIYF
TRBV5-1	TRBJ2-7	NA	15	TGCGCCAGCAGCTTGACCTCCACTTATACCTACGAGCAGTACTTC	CASSLTSTYTYEQYF